These 26 T cell receptor beta chains were sequenced from one sample in a study of beta chain features in type 1 diabetes. As every portion of the isolated RNA was reverse transcribed, the sequencing read expressed TCRB transcripts. Some clones are missing from TCRdb's copy, which holds only in-frame ones; the method was immunoSEQ multiplex PCR. The sample includes nearly 350,000 clones, roughly 8% of them seen just once. Specimen: central memory CD4+ T cells from blood. Receptor source: a woman aged 18-29 years in good health.

This clone was observed a single time. This chain uses TRBV18 with TRBJ2-7; unclear D gene. Per germline, CDR1 KGHSH and CDR2 LQKENI. With 3 bases removed from V and 2 bases from J, the gap between germline ends came to 11 bases. The CDR3 totals 14 residues. DNA of the CDR3: TGTGCCAGCTCACCGGTGACATCTACCTACGAGCAGTACTTC. It specifies CASSPVTSTYEQYF.

This clone was picked up many times. The chain uses TRBV28 and TRBJ2-3, with D possibly being TRBD2 (6 bases). Per the germline V gene, CDR1 is MDHEN and CDR2 is SYDVKM. CDR3 size: 15 residues. The V gene lost 4 bases and the J gene lost 6 bases, with 17 bases spanning the gap. The CDR3 DNA follows: TGTGCCAGCAGTTCCTATCGGCCAGCGGGTGATACGCAGTATTTT. Amino acid sequence: CASSSYRPAGDTQYF.

This clone was seen a handful of times. The chain is built from TRBV7-9 and TRBJ2-1; 7 bases align to TRBD2. V trimming: 5 bases; J trimming: 5 bases; junction bases outside the gene matches: 12. CDR1 and CDR2 (germline): SEHNR, FQNEAQ (reference sequence). The CDR3 is 16 amino acids. The CDR3 nucleotides are TGTGCCAGCAGCCATCTTCTAGCGGCACGAGACAATGAGCAGTTCTTC. Its translation is CASSHLLAARDNEQFF.

The CDR3 is CASADSNYGYTF. The CDR3 DNA reads as TGTGCCAGCGCCGACAGCAACTATGGCTACACCTTC. This chain uses TRBV28 with TRBJ1-2; tentative D call: TRBD1 (5 bases). Germline V lookup: CDR1 MDHEN, CDR2 SYDVKM. The CDR3 totals 12 residues. V gave up 8 bases and J gave up 2 bases, with 9 bases separating them.

This clone was seen a few times. This chain links TRBV25-1 with TRBJ1-4; TRBD1 aligns across 11 bases. The CDR3 runs to 16 residues. In germline, CDR1 is MGHDK, CDR2 SYGVNS. The V segment lost 6 bases and the J segment 7 bases; nucleotides outside the gene matches: 10. The DNA of the CDR3 is TGTGCCAGCAGCAGAGGACAGGGGGCGCGAGGTGAAAAACTGTTTTTT. Translating it yields CASSRGQGARGEKLFF.

This clone showed up just a few times. The V gene is TRBV15, the J gene TRBJ2-2; 9 nucleotides match TRBD2. Germline trimming cut 2 bases from V and 7 bases from J; bases unmatched to any gene: 5. Germline loops: CDR1 LNHNV, CDR2 YYDKDF (reference sequence). The CDR3 is made up of 15 amino acids. The CDR3 DNA sequence: TGTGCCACCAGCAGAAGCGGGAGGAGAGGCGGGGAGCTGTTTTTT. Encoded protein: CATSRSGRRGGELFF.

This clone came up a few times. The same CDR3 also results from other DNA sequences found in this sample. This chain links TRBV11-2 with TRBJ2-5; D ambiguous. The V gene lost 1 base and the J gene lost 4 bases, with 4 bases spanning the gap. Per germline, CDR1 SGHAT and CDR2 FQNNGV. The CDR3 has 12 residues. CDR3 DNA: TGTGCCAGCAGCTTAGTTCTAGAGACCCAGTACTTC. Translating it yields CASSLVLETQYF. Full variable domain (outside the CDR3, taken from reference TRBV11-2 and TRBJ2-5): EAGVAQSPRYKIIEKRQSVAFWCNPISGHATLYWYQQILGQGPKLLIQFQNNGVVDDSQLPKDRFSAERLKGVDSTLKIQPAKLEDSAVYLCASSLVLETQYFGPGTRLLVL.

This clone came up a few times. The chain uses TRBV6-5 and TRBJ2-7; 7 bases line up with TRBD2. The CDR3 sequence is 15 residues long. Trimming removed 6 bases from V and 1 base from J; junction bases left unmatched: 9. Germline V gives CDR1 MNHEY, CDR2 SVGAGI. The CDR3 DNA is TGTGCCAGCAGCCGGGCCCCGGGGGGATCCTACGAGCAGTACTTC. Its translation is CASSRAPGGSYEQYF.

This clone showed up just a few times. This chain joins TRBV18 and TRBJ2-7; D not certain. This CDR3 has 14 residues. Germline V gene lookup returns CDR1 KGHSH and CDR2 LQKENI. V shed 5 bases and J shed 6 bases, with 17 bases lying between them. The CDR3 DNA sequence: TGTGCCAGCTCAGTCGGGCCGCAGTGGAGCGAGCAGTACTTC. Translation gives CASSVGPQWSEQYF. Looking up the rest from reference TRBV18 and TRBJ2-7 gives the full variable domain: NAGVMQNPRHLVRRRGQEARLRCSPMKGHSHVYWYRQLPEEGLKFMVYLQKENIIDESGMPKERFSAEFPKEGPSILRIQQVVRGDSAAYFCASSVGPQWSEQYFGPGTRLTVT.

This clone has at least ten counts. CDR3 DNA sequence: TGTGCCAGCAGCTCCCTAGGGCGGGCGGGTCAATACAATGAGCAGTTCTTC. Encoded protein: CASSSLGRAGQYNEQFF. The chain is built from TRBV13 and TRBJ2-1; a weak D match, TRBD2 (5 bases). The germline gives CDR1 PRHDT, CDR2 FYEKMQ (reference sequence). The CDR3 covers 17 residues. Trimming pared 4 bases from V and 4 bases from J, leaving 20 bases between. The full variable domain, in which reference TRBV13 and TRBJ2-1 provide the parts outside the CDR3, is AAGVIQSPRHLIKEKRETATLKCYPIPRHDTVYWYQQGPGQDPQFLISFYEKMQSDKGSIPDRFSAQQFSDYHSELNMSSLELGDSALYFCASSSLGRAGQYNEQFFGPGTRLTVL.

In this sample, this clone turned up a few times. The V and J genes are TRBV5-6 and TRBJ1-2; D not resolved. This CDR3 has 14 amino acids. Germline V gene sequence: CDR1 SGHDT, CDR2 YYEEEE. V lost 0 bases and J 4 bases, leaving 10 bases between the germline ends. DNA of the CDR3: TGTGCCAGCAGCTTGGAAGGTCCAAGCTATGGCTACACCTTC. Its protein product is CASSLEGPSYGYTF. The full variable domain, with the rest looked up from reference TRBV5-6 and TRBJ1-2, is DAGVTQSPTHLIKTRGQQVTLRCSPKSGHDTVSWYQQALGQGPQFIFQYYEEEERQRGNFPDRFSGHQFPNYSSELNVNALLLGDSALYLCASSLEGPSYGYTFGSGTRLTVV.

This chain links TRBV18 with TRBJ2-2, with unresolved D. This CDR3 has 12 amino acids. V gave up 3 bases and J gave up 6 bases, with 5 bases separating them. Germline-derived CDR1 and CDR2 are KGHSH and LQKENI. The chain's CDR3 is CASSPDSGELFF. The CDR3 nucleotides read TGTGCCAGCTCACCTGACTCCGGGGAGCTGTTTTTT.

The CDR3 DNA follows: TGTGCCAGCAGTTTGGAGGGAACGTATGGCTACACCTTC. It is translated as CASSLEGTYGYTF. This sequence joins TRBV28 and TRBJ1-2; D gene ambiguous. Trimming pared 3 bases from V and 5 bases from J, leaving 10 bases between. Germline lookup yields CDR1 MDHEN and CDR2 SYDVKM. The CDR3 sequence is 13 residues long.

The V gene is TRBV5-4, the J gene TRBJ2-3; the match to TRBD1 covers 9 bases. CDR1 and CDR2 from the germline V gene are SGHNT and YYREEE (reference sequence). V lost 3 bases to trimming and J lost 0 bases; unmatched junction nucleotides: 8. This CDR3 contains 17 residues. The CDR3 DNA reads as TGTGCCAGCAGCTACTACAGGGGGCTCCTAAGCACAGATACGCAGTATTTT. Protein product: CASSYYRGLLSTDTQYF.

This clone was observed many times. This sequence joins TRBV7-3 and TRBJ2-1; no reliable D call. V was clipped by 2 bases and J by 7 bases, with 15 bases between them. CDR1 is SGHTA and CDR2 is FQGTGA in the germline V gene. The CDR3 spans 15 residues. CDR3 loop: CASSLVDHVMNEQFF. In DNA, the CDR3 is TGTGCCAGCAGCTTAGTGGACCACGTTATGAATGAGCAGTTCTTC.

The CDR3 is CASSQRGRATGELFF. The CDR3, as DNA: TGTGCCAGCTCCCAAAGGGGGCGCGCCACCGGGGAGCTGTTTTTT. The chain joins TRBV18 to TRBJ2-2; 7 bases line up with TRBD1. Trimming removed 6 bases from V and 4 bases from J; junction bases left unmatched: 8. Germline assignment: CDR1 KGHSH and CDR2 LQKENI. CDR3 length: 15 amino acids.

The CDR3 protein is CASSPNRRQTYEQYF. The CDR3 nucleotides are TGTGCCAGCTCACCAAATCGAAGACAGACCTACGAGCAGTACTTC. The genes are TRBV18 and TRBJ2-7; D is possibly TRBD1 (5 bases). The CDR3 runs to 15 residues. Deletions cut 2 bases from V and 2 bases from J, with 13 bases between. Germline CDR1 KGHSH, CDR2 LQKENI.

The chain links TRBV28 to TRBJ2-7, with 9 bases lining up with TRBD2. V lost 5 bases to trimming and J lost 2 bases; unmatched junction nucleotides: 4. Germline CDR1 and CDR2: MDHEN and SYDVKM. The CDR3 length is 14 residues. CDR3 sequence (DNA): TGTGCCAGCAGTCGGGCTAGCGGGACCTACGAGCAGTACTTC. This sequence encodes CASSRASGTYEQYF.

For the CDR3, the DNA is TGCAGCGTGATCGACCCGGATAGCGAAAAACTGTTTTTT. Translated, it gives CSVIDPDSEKLFF. This chain links TRBV29-1 with TRBJ1-4, with D unclear. The CDR3 has 13 amino acids. V lost 6 bases and J 8 bases, leaving 16 bases between the germline ends. In germline, CDR1 is SQVTM, CDR2 ANQGSEA.

The chain combines TRBV28 with TRBJ2-3; D might be TRBD2 (6 bases). In germline, CDR1 is MDHEN, CDR2 SYDVKM. The CDR3 length is 16 residues. Trimming took off 4 bases at V and 1 base at J, with 15 bases between the two ends. Here the CDR3 DNA reads TGTGCCAGCAGTTCGACGAGCGGGCTAGGCACAGATACGCAGTATTTT. Protein: CASSSTSGLGTDTQYF.

This clone was seen at least ten times. The junction does not match germline at one end; this may be a read error. This chain joins TRBV7-2 and TRBJ2-3; possible D gene TRBD2, 7 bases. The germline gives CDR1 SGHTA, CDR2 FQGNSA. CDR3 length: 16 amino acids. This CDR3 reads CASTLFGGAVPDTQYF. The CDR3 nucleotides read TGTGCCAGCACCTTATTTGGGGGGGCTGTTCCAGATACGCAGTATTTT.

The gene calls are TRBV6-1 and TRBJ2-6; D is uncertain. CDR1 is MNHNS and CDR2 is SASEGT in the germline V gene. The CDR3 covers 13 residues. V was cut by 8 bases and J by 2 bases, with 7 bases left in between. CDR3 in DNA: TGTGCCAGCGGACGGACTGGGGCCAACGTCCTGACTTTC. Protein: CASGRTGANVLTF.

This rearrangement joins TRBV15 to TRBJ2-1; D might be TRBD2 (5 bases). Germline CDR1 LNHNV, CDR2 YYDKDF (reference sequence). The CDR3 has 12 residues. The germline V and J ends were trimmed by 6 bases and 9 bases, with 12 bases remaining between them. CDR3 loop: CATSQGLGEQFF. The CDR3 region has the DNA TGTGCCACCAGTCAAGGACTTGGTGAGCAGTTCTTC.

This clone was picked up many times. V and J are TRBV7-2 and TRBJ2-5; possible D gene TRBD1, 5 bases. The CDR3 extends over 14 amino acids. Trimming pared 1 base from V and 4 bases from J, leaving 10 bases between. The germline CDR1 and CDR2 sequences are SGHTA and FQGNSA. The CDR3 DNA follows: TGTGCCAGCAGCTTAGTAGGGGCGGCAGAGACCCAGTACTTC. This sequence encodes CASSLVGAAETQYF.

V usage is TRBV7-2 and J usage is TRBJ2-3; 9 nucleotides line up with TRBD2. The V gene end was trimmed by 1 base and the J gene end by 7 bases; junction bases not matched to a gene: 6. Germline V gives CDR1 SGHTA, CDR2 FQGNSA. The CDR3 loop spans 15 amino acids. CDR3 in amino acids: CASSLDSGRRNTQYF. Written as DNA, the CDR3 is TGTGCCAGCAGCTTAGATAGCGGGAGAAGAAATACGCAGTATTTT.

In its sample, this clone was seen a few times. V and J are TRBV6-5 and TRBJ2-2; perhaps TRBD1 as D (6 bases). The length of the CDR3 is 15 residues. Germline loops: CDR1 MNHEY, CDR2 SVGAGI. V lost 5 bases and J lost 6, with 16 bases in between. CDR3 sequence reads: CASSLLQGVAGELFF. For the CDR3, the DNA is TGTGCCAGCAGTCTCCTACAGGGCGTGGCCGGGGAGCTGTTTTTT.